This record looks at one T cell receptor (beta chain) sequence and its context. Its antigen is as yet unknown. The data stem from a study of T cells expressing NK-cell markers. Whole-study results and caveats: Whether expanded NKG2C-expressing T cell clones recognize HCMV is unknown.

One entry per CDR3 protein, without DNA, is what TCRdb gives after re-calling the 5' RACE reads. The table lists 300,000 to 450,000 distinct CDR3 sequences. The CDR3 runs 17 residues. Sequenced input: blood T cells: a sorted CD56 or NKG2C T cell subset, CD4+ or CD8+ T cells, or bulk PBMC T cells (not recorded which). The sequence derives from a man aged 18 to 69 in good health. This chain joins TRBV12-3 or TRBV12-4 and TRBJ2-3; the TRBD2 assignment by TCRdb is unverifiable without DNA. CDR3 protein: CASSLDASGPSTDTQYF.